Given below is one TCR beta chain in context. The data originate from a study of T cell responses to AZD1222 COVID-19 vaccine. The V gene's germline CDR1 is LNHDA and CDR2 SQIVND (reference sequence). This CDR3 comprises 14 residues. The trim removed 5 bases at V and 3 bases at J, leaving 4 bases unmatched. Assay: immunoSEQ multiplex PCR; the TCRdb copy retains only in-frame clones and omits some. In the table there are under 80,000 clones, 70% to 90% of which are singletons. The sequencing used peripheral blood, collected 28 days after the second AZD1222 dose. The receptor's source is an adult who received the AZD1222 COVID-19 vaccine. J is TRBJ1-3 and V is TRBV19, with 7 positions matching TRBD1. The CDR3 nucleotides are TGTGCCAGTAGTTTAACAGGGGTTGGAAACACCATATATTTT. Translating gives CASSLTGVGNTIYF.